The clone carrying this T cell receptor beta chain was recorded many times. This record comes from a study of T-cell reconstitution after alpha-beta-depleted transplantation in children. The CDR3 contains 14 residues. Unique molecular identifiers featured in how the TCRbeta library was prepared. TCRdb reprocessed the PCR reads with MiXCR, giving one entry per CDR3 protein. The sample lists about 220,000 distinct CDR3 sequences; approximately 19% were seen once. The rearrangement links TRBV21-1 to TRBJ1-2; the table gives TRBD1 as D, unverified against the DNA. TRBV21-1 is a recognized pseudogene. This specimen was PBMCs, mostly from graft donor cells, taken 360 days after TCRalphabeta/CD19-depleted stem cell transplant. The source of this sequence is a male patient between 2 and 9 years old who had a stem cell transplant for acute lymphoblastic leukemia, so the T cells may come from the graft donor. In nucleotides, the CDR3 is TGTGCCAGCAGCAAAGTGAAGACAGGGCGACGCTACACCTTC. Protein: CASSKVKTGRRYTF.